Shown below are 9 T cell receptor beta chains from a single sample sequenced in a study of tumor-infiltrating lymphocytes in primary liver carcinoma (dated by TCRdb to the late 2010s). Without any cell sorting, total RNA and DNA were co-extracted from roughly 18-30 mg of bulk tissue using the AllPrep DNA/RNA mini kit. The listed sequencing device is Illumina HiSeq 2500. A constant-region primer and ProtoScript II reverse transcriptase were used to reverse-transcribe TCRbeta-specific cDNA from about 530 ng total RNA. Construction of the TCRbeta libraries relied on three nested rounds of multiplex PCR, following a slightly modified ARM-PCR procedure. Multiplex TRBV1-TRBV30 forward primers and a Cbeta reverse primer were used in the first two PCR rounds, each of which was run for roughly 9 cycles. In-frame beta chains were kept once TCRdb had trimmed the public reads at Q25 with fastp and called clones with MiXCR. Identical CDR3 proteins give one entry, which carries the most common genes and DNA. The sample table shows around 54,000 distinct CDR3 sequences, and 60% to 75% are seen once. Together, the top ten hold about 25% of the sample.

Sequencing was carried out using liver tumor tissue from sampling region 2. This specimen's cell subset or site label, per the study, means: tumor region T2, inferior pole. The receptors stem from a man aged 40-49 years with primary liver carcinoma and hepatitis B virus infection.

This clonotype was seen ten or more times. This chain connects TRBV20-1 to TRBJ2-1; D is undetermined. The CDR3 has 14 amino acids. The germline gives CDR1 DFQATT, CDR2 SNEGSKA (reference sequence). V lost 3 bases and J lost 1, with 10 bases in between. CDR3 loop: CSARGLESYNEQFF. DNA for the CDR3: TGCAGTGCTAGGGGTCTAGAATCCTACAATGAGCAGTTCTTC.

The CDR3 bases are TGTGCCAGCAGGAAGCGGGAGAGGGAAAGTCTGTTTTTT. Translated: CASRKRERESLFF. The chain joins TRBV6-1 to TRBJ1-4, with D hard to call. V was trimmed by 6 bases and J by 14 bases, leaving 19 bases between them. The CDR3 covers 13 residues. Germline CDR1 reads MNHNS; CDR2 reads SASEGT.

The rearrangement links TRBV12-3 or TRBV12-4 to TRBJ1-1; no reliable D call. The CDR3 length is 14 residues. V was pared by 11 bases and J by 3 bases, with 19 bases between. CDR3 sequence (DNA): TGTGCCGGCAATCGAGACTCGTGGGACACTGAAGCTTTCTTT. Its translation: CAGNRDSWDTEAFF.

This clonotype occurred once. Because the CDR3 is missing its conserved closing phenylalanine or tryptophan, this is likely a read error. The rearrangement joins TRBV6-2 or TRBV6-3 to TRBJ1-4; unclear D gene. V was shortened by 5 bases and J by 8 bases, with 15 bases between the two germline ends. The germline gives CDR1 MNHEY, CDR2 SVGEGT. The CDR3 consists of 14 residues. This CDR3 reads CASSRTGWREKLFL. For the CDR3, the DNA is TGTGCCAGCAGTCGCACTGGGTGGCGAGAAAAACTGTTTCTT.

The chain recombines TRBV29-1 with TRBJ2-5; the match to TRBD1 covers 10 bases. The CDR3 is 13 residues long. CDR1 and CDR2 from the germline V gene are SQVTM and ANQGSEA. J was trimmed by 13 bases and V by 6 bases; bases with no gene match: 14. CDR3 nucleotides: TGCAGCGTCGACAGGGGGCAGGAGGAGACTCGGTACTTC. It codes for CSVDRGQEETRYF.

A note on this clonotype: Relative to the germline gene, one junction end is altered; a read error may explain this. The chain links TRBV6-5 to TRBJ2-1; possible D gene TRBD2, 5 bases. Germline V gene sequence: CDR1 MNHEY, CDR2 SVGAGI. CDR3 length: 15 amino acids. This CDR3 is CASSVRESSHNEQFF. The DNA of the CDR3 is TGTGCCAGCAGCGTGAGGGAGAGCTCCCACAATGAGCAGTTCTTC.

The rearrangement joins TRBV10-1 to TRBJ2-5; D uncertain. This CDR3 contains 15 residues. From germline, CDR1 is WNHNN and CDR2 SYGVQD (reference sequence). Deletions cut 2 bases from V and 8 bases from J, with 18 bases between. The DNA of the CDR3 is TGCGCCAGCAGTGAGGGTGGCCGACCACATGATACCCAGTACTTC. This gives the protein CASSEGGRPHDTQYF.

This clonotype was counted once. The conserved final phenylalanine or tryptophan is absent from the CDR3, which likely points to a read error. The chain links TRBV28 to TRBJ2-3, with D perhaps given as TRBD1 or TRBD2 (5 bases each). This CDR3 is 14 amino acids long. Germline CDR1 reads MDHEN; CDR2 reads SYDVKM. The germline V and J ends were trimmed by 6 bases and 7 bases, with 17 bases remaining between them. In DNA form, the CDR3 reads TGTGCCAGCAGGGGTCTGGGGGTAATGTATACGCAGTATTTA. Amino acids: CASRGLGVMYTQYL.

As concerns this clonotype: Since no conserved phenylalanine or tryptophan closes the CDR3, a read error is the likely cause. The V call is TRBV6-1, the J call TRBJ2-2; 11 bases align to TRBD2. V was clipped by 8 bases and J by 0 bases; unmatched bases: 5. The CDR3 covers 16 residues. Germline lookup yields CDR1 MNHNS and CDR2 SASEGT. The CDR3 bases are TGTGCCAGCGGAGGACTAGCGGGCGCGAACACCGGGGAGCTGTTTTTG. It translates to CASGGLAGANTGELFL.